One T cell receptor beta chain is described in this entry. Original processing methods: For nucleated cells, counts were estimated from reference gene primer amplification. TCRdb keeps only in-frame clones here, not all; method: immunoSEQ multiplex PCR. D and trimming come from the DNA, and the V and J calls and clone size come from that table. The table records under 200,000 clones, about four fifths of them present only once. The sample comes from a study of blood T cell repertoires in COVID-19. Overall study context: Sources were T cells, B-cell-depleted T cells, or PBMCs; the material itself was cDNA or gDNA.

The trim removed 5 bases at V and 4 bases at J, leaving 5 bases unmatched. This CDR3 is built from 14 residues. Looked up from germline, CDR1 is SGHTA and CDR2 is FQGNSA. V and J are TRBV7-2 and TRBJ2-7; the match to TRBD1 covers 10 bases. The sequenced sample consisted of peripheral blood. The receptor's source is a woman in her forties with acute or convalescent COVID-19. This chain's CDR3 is CASSMRTGGYEQYF. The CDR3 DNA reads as TGTGCCAGCAGCATGAGGACAGGGGGTTACGAGCAGTACTTC.